The 22 T cell receptor beta chains below were found in one sample sequenced in a study of cytomegalovirus exposure and HLA in healthy donors. A multiplex PCR was run with 60 Vbeta primers and 13 Jbeta primers. Repertoires were generated with immunoSEQ multiplex PCR, while TCRdb's copy carries only in-frame clones and drops some. The sample has roughly 70,000 clones; about 80% are singletons. The sequencing sample was made of PBMCs. The origin of the receptors is a man aged 50-60 years in good health and CMV-seronegative.

The chain is built from TRBV29-1 and TRBJ2-7; D call uncertain. CDR1 SQVTM and CDR2 ANQGSEA come from the germline V gene. This CDR3 has 10 amino acids. The V and J ends lost 3 bases and 6 bases respectively, with 6 bases between them. CDR3 sequence: CSVDNGEQYF. CDR3 nucleotide sequence: TGCAGCGTTGATAACGGCGAGCAGTACTTC.

The chain has TRBV19 and TRBJ1-1; D is perhaps TRBD1 (6 bases). V shed 7 bases and J shed 9 bases, with 9 bases lying between them. Per the germline V gene, CDR1 is LNHDA and CDR2 is SQIVND (reference sequence). The CDR3 is made up of 10 amino acids. The CDR3 nucleotides read TGTGCCAGTACGGGGGGGCAAGCTTTCTTT. This translates into CASTGGQAFF. Full variable domain (outside the CDR3, taken from reference TRBV19 and TRBJ1-1): DGGITQSPKYLFRKEGQNVTLSCEQNLNHDAMYWYRQDPGQGLRLIYYSQIVNDFQKGDIAEGYSVSREKKESFPLTVTSAQKNPTAFYLCASTGGQAFFGQGTRLTVV.

The chain combines TRBV7-6 with TRBJ2-7, with D possibly matching TRBD2 (6 bases). The CDR3 is 16 amino acids. Trimming stripped 6 bases from V and 2 bases from J, with 20 bases between. Per germline, CDR1 SGHVS and CDR2 FNYEAQ. This CDR3 is CASSRYSGDLTYEQYF. The DNA for the CDR3 is TGTGCCAGCAGTCGGTACTCGGGGGATCTCACCTACGAGCAGTACTTC.

The CDR3 bases are TGTGCCAGCAGCACAGGGAAAGGCACTGAAGCTTTCTTT. The encoded protein is CASSTGKGTEAFF. The genes are TRBV11-2 and TRBJ1-1; TRBD1 might be the D (6 bases). Deletions cut 5 bases from V and 4 bases from J, with 11 bases between. The CDR3 is 13 amino acids. Germline CDR1 SGHAT, CDR2 FQNNGV.

This clone was observed a single time. The V and J genes are TRBV5-1 and TRBJ2-2; 9 bases align to TRBD1. There are 16 residues in the CDR3. Germline V gene lookup returns CDR1 SGHRS and CDR2 YFSETQ. J lost 5 bases, V lost 6 bases, and 11 bases had no gene match. The CDR3 DNA sequence: TGCGCCAGCACCGCTACAGGGGGCTCTTCGACCGGGGAGCTGTTTTTT. As protein: CASTATGGSSTGELFF.

This chain connects TRBV6-5 to TRBJ2-3; no definite D call. This CDR3 spans 14 amino acids. The V and J ends lost 2 bases and 6 bases respectively, with 12 bases between them. CDR1 MNHEY and CDR2 SVGAGI come from the germline V gene. The CDR3 spells CASSYDLSFDTQYF. Written as DNA, the CDR3 is TGTGCCAGCAGTTACGACTTAAGCTTCGATACGCAGTATTTT.

This clone turned up a few times. The chain combines TRBV10-3 with TRBJ2-1, with 13 nucleotides matching TRBD2. CDR1 and CDR2 (germline): ENHRY, SYGVKD. V was pared by 4 bases and J by 1 base, with 4 bases of the junction left unmatched. This CDR3 contains 17 residues. CDR3 nucleotide sequence: TGTGCCATCAGTGGGACTAGCGGGAGTTATTCCTACAATGAGCAGTTCTTC. Residues: CAISGTSGSYSYNEQFF.

V usage is TRBV10-2 and J usage is TRBJ2-2; 9 nucleotides match TRBD2. Germline loops: CDR1 WSHSY, CDR2 SAAADI. V was clipped by 6 bases and J by 1 base; unmatched bases: 3. The CDR3 is 15 amino acids. The CDR3 bases are TGCGCCAGCAGGGGACTAGCACTGAACACCGGGGAGCTGTTTTTT. This gives the protein CASRGLALNTGELFF.

This chain uses TRBV9 with TRBJ1-1, with a possible D match to TRBD1 (6 bases). V lost 6 bases to trimming and J lost 2 bases, with 11 bases between them. CDR1 is SGDLS, CDR2 YYNGEE, per germline. The CDR3 runs 13 residues. The CDR3 loop is CASTGQTNTEAFF. The CDR3 bases are TGTGCCAGCACCGGACAGACAAACACTGAAGCTTTCTTT. Full variable domain (remainder filled in from reference TRBV9 and TRBJ1-1): DSGVTQTPKHLITATGQRVTLRCSPRSGDLSVYWYQQSLDQGLQFLIQYYNGEERAKGNILERFSAQQFPDLHSELNLSSLELGDSALYFCASTGQTNTEAFFGQGTRLTVV.

This clone has a handful of counts. This chain joins TRBV11-2 and TRBJ1-4; 12 bases line up with TRBD1. Germline V gene sequence: CDR1 SGHAT, CDR2 FQNNGV. The J segment lost 10 bases and the V segment lost 4 bases, leaving 7 bases of the junction unmatched. The length of the CDR3 is 15 residues. The CDR3 DNA sequence: TGTGCCAGCAGCTCGTCCAGGGACAGGGGGCGAAAACTGTTTTTT. Translating it yields CASSSSRDRGRKLFF.

V usage is TRBV5-1 and J usage is TRBJ1-1, with 8 bases identical to TRBD1. The CDR3 length is 15 residues. In germline, CDR1 is SGHRS, CDR2 YFSETQ. J gave up 1 base and V 2 bases, and 4 bases lay outside the gene matches. This CDR3 reads CASSLQQGGNTEAFF. DNA for the CDR3: TGCGCCAGCAGCTTACAACAGGGGGGGAACACTGAAGCTTTCTTT.

J is TRBJ1-2 and V is TRBV5-1; D is uncertain. Trimming stripped 4 bases from V and 6 bases from J, with 19 bases between. CDR3 length equals 15 residues. Germline values: CDR1 SGHRS, CDR2 YFSETQ. In nucleotides, the CDR3 is TGCGCCAGCAGCCTAGGACTGTTTGAACCGCATGGCTACACCTTC. This sequence encodes CASSLGLFEPHGYTF.

This clone was found a few times. The rearrangement links TRBV5-1 to TRBJ2-7; D remains unclear. Looked up from germline, CDR1 is SGHRS and CDR2 is YFSETQ. Trimming removed 4 bases from V and 1 base from J, with 18 bases in between. The CDR3 is made up of 16 amino acids. The CDR3 region is CASSLGASFASYEQYF. CDR3 sequence (DNA): TGCGCCAGCAGCCTCGGTGCGAGTTTTGCTTCCTACGAGCAGTACTTC.

V gene TRBV5-8 combines with J gene TRBJ2-3; D remains ambiguous. Germline CDR1 and CDR2: SGHTS and YDEGEE. This CDR3 is built from 11 residues. V dropped 5 bases and J dropped 7 bases, with 8 bases sitting between them. DNA of the CDR3: TGTGCCAGCAGACTTGCCTATACGCAGTATTTT. Residues: CASRLAYTQYF.

The rearrangement links TRBV6-5 to TRBJ2-7; possibly TRBD2 for D (6 bases). CDR3 length: 15 residues. V was clipped by 4 bases and J by 2 bases, with 15 bases between them. Germline V gene sequence: CDR1 MNHEY, CDR2 SVGAGI. This CDR3 reads CASSSLDYGTYEQYF. In DNA, the CDR3 is TGTGCCAGCAGTTCTCTGGACTACGGGACCTACGAGCAGTACTTC.

This clone was picked up one time. The chain has TRBV9 and TRBJ2-5, with D possibly being TRBD2 (6 bases). CDR3 length: 15 amino acids. V lost 4 bases and J lost 5, with 18 bases in between. From germline, CDR1 is SGDLS and CDR2 YYNGEE. CDR3 DNA sequence: TGTGCCAGCAGCTACCAGGGCGGGGCGTCGGAGACCCAGTACTTC. This gives the protein CASSYQGGASETQYF.

The CDR3 here is CASRQIDRGYNSPLHF. CDR3 sequence (DNA): TGCGCCAGCAGACAGATCGACAGGGGATATAATTCACCCCTCCACTTT. The chain uses TRBV5-1 and TRBJ1-6; 8 nucleotides align to TRBD1. The V segment lost 5 bases and the J segment 4 bases; nucleotides outside the gene matches: 8. In germline, CDR1 is SGHRS, CDR2 YFSETQ. The length of the CDR3 is 16 residues.

This clone has only a few counts. V usage is TRBV2 and J usage is TRBJ2-5, with 7 bases identical to TRBD1. After removal of 7 bases from V and 2 bases from J, the junction contained 4 bases not matched to a gene. The CDR3 runs 13 residues. Per germline, CDR1 SNHLY and CDR2 FYNNEI. The CDR3 DNA follows: TGTGCCAGCAACGGACAGGTTCAAGAGACCCAGTACTTC. It specifies CASNGQVQETQYF. Complete variable domain (other parts from reference TRBV2 and TRBJ2-5): EPEVTQTPSHQVTQMGQEVILRCVPISNHLYFYWYRQILGQKVEFLVSFYNNEISEKSEIFDDQFSVERPDGSNFTLKIRSTKLEDSAMYFCASNGQVQETQYFGPGTRLLVL.

The rearrangement links TRBV5-4 to TRBJ2-3; D call uncertain. CDR1 is SGHNT, CDR2 YYREEE, per germline (reference sequence). This CDR3 region has 15 residues. V was trimmed by 7 bases and J by 0 bases, leaving 15 bases between them. The CDR3 sequence: CASWVTGISTDTQYF. The CDR3 nucleotides are TGTGCCAGCTGGGTGACTGGAATTAGCACAGATACGCAGTATTTT.

The chain carries TRBV5-8 and TRBJ2-7; D may be TRBD2 (5 bases). The CDR3 extends over 13 amino acids. Germline CDR1 SGHTS, CDR2 YDEGEE. Between the trimmed V and J ends, which lost 7 bases and 3 bases, there was a span of 14 bases. DNA of the CDR3: TGTGCCAGCGGAGAGGGTTGGTTCTACGAGCAGTACTTC. This sequence encodes CASGEGWFYEQYF.

The chain uses TRBV7-2 and TRBJ2-2; 7 bases line up with TRBD2. The CDR3 contains 17 residues. V shed 7 bases and J 6 bases; nucleotides not matched to a gene: 17. Germline CDR1 is SGHTA and CDR2 is FQGNSA. The CDR3 DNA follows: TGTGCCAGCAACCTGGGGGGGAGGGCCCTCAGGTCCGGGGAGCTGTTTTTT. Encoded protein: CASNLGGRALRSGELFF.

This clone appeared once. The chain is built from TRBV28 and TRBJ2-1; D not resolved. Looked up from germline, CDR1 is MDHEN and CDR2 is SYDVKM. This CDR3 spans 14 amino acids. V shed 5 bases and J shed 0 bases, with 8 bases lying between them. CDR3 in amino acids: CASSPILSYNEQFF. CDR3 in DNA: TGTGCCAGCAGTCCCATACTCTCCTACAATGAGCAGTTCTTC.